This T cell receptor beta chain is drawn from a study of T cell responses to AZD1222 COVID-19 vaccine. Study observations and caveats: Spike-specific TCR depth and breadth grew after two AZD1222 doses. Unmutated regions of variants are reportedly targeted by nearly half of spike-specific TCRs. Across spike, vaccine-associated CD4 TCRs were found, dominant at 160-218 and 743-854.

In the case of this clone: Its antigen is not known.

CDR1 and CDR2 from the germline V gene are LGHDT and YNNKEL (reference sequence). Deletions cut 4 bases from V and 4 bases from J, with 11 bases between. The CDR3 loop spans 14 amino acids. Profiled with immunoSEQ multiplex PCR; TCRdb holds only in-frame clones, not every one. Here the sample spans 120,000 to 150,000 clones, more than 75% being singletons. The chain recombines TRBV3-1 (or the pseudogene TRBV3-2) with TRBJ1-3, with D unresolved. This clonotype was obtained from an adult in good health. The sequencing used peripheral blood, collected on day 0 of MenACWY control vaccination. The CDR3 bases are TGTGCCAGCAGCCCGCTGGCGAGCGGAAACACCATATATTTT. Amino acid sequence: CASSPLASGNTIYF.